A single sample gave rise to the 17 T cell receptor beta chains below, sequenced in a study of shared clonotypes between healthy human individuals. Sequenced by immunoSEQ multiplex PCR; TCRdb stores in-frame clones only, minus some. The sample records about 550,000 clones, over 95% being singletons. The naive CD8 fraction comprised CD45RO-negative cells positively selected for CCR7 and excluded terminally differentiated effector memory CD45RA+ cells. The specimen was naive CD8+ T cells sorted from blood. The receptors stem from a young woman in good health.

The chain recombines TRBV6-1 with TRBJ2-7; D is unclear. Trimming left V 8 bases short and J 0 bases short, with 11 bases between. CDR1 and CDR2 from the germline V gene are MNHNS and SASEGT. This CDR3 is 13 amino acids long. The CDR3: CASADLTSYEQYF. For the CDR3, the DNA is TGTGCCAGCGCGGACCTAACCTCCTACGAGCAGTACTTC.

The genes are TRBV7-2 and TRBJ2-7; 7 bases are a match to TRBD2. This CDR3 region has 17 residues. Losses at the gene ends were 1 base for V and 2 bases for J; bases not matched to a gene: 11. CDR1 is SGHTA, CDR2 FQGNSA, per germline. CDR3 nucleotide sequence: TGTGCCAGCAGCTTAGAGCTTAGCGGGTTTTCTGCCTACGAGCAGTACTTC. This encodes CASSLELSGFSAYEQYF.

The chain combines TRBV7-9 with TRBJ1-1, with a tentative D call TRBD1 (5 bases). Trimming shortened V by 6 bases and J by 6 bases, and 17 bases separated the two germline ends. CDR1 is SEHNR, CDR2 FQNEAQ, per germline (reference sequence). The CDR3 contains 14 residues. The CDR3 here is CASRSNVPGPEAFF. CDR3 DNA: TGTGCCAGCAGATCTAATGTACCAGGGCCTGAAGCTTTCTTT.

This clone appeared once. In nucleotides, the CDR3 is TGTGCCAGAAGCTACAGTCTAGCGGGAGGACTATACAATGAGCAGTTCTTC. It is translated as CARSYSLAGGLYNEQFF. The chain employs TRBV5-3 and TRBJ2-1; 11 bases are a match to TRBD2. TRBV5-3 is marked as an open reading frame, function uncertain. V lost 3 bases, J lost 4 bases, and 9 bases stayed unmatched. The CDR3 totals 17 residues.

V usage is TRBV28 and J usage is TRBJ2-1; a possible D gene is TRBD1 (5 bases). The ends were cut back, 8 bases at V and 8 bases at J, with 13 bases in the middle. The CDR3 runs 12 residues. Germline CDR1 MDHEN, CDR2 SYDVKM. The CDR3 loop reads CASQGASDEQFF. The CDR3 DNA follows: TGTGCCAGCCAAGGGGCGTCCGATGAGCAGTTCTTC. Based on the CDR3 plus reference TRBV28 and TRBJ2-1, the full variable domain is DVKVTQSSRYLVKRTGEKVFLECVQDMDHENMFWYRQDPGLGLRLIYFSYDVKMKEKGDIPEGYSVSREKKERFSLILESASTNQTSMYLCASQGASDEQFFGPGTRLTVL.

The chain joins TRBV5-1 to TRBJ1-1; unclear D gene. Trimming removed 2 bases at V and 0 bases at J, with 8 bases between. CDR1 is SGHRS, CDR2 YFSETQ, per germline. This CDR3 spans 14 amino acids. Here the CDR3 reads CASSLSRMNTEAFF. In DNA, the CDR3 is TGCGCCAGCAGCTTAAGCAGGATGAACACTGAAGCTTTCTTT.

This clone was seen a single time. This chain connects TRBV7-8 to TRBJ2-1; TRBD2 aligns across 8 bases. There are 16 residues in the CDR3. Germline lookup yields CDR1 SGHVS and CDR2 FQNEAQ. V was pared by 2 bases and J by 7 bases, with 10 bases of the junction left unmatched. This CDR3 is CASSLTPAGVSNEQFF. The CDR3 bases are TGTGCCAGCAGCTTAACCCCAGCGGGAGTGTCAAATGAGCAGTTCTTC.

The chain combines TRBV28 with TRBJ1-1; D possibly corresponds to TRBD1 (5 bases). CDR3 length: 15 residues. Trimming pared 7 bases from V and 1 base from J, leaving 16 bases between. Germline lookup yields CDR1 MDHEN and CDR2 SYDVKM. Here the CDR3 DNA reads TGTGCCAGCAAGTATCGCAGGGTGAGGAACACTGAAGCTTTCTTT. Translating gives CASKYRRVRNTEAFF.

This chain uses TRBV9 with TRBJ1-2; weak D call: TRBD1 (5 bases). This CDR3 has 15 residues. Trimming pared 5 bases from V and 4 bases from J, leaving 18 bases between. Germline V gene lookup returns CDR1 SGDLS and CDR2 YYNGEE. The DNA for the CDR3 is TGTGCCAGCAGTGGCTGGGGGGGGAAGAGCTATGGCTACACCTTC. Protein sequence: CASSGWGGKSYGYTF. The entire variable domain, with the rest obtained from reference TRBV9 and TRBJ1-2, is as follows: DSGVTQTPKHLITATGQRVTLRCSPRSGDLSVYWYQQSLDQGLQFLIQYYNGEERAKGNILERFSAQQFPDLHSELNLSSLELGDSALYFCASSGWGGKSYGYTFGSGTRLTVV.

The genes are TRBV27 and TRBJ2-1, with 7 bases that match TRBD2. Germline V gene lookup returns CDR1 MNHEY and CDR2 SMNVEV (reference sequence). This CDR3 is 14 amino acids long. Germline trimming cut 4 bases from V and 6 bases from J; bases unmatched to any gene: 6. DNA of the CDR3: TGTGCCAGCAGTTCAGCGGGAAAAAGCAATGAGCAGTTCTTC. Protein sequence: CASSSAGKSNEQFF.

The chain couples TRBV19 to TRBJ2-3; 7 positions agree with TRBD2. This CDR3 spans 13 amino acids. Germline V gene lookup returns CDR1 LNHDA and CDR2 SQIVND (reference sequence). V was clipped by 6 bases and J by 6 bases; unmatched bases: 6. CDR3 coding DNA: TGTGCCAGTAGCCTACTAGCGACGGATACGCAGTATTTT. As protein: CASSLLATDTQYF.

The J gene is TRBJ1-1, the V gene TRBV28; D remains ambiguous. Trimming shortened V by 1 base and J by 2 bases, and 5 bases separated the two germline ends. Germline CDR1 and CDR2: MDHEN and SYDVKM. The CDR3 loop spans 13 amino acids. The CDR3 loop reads CASSLYRNTEAFF. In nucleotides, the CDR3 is TGTGCCAGCAGTTTATACCGAAACACTGAAGCTTTCTTT.

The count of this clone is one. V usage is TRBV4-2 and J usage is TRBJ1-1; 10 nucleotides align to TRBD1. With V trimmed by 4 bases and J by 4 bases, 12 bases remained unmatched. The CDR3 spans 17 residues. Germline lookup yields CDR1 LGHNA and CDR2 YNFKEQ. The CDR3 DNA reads TGTGCCAGCAGCCTGACAGGGGGCCCACCCTTTACCACTGAAGCTTTCTTT. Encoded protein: CASSLTGGPPFTTEAFF.

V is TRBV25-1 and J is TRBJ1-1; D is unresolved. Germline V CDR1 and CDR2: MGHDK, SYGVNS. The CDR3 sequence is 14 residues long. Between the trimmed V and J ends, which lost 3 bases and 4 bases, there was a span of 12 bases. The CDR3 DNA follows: TGTGCCAGCAGTGACGTCCCGGGCTTCACTGAAGCTTTCTTT. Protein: CASSDVPGFTEAFF.

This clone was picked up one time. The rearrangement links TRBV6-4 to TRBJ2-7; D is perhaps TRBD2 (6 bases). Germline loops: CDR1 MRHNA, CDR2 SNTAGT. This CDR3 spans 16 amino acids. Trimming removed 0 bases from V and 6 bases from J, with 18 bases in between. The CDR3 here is CASSDSQTWRVAEQYF. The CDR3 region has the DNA TGTGCCAGCAGTGACTCCCAAACTTGGAGGGTGGCCGAGCAGTACTTC.

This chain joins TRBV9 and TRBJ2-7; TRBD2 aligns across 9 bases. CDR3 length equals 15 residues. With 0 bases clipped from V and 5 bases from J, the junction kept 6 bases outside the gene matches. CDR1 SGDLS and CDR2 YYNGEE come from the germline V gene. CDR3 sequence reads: CASSVEISGSDEQYF. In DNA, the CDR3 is TGTGCCAGCAGCGTAGAGATTAGCGGGAGCGACGAGCAGTACTTC.

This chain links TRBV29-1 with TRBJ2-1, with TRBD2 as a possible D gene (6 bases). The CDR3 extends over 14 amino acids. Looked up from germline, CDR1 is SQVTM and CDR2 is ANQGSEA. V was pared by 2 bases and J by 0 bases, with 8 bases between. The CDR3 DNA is TGCAGCGTTGAATTCGGGAGCTCCTACAATGAGCAGTTCTTC. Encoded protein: CSVEFGSSYNEQFF.